Shown below are 6 T cell receptor beta chains from a single sample sequenced in a study of breast tumors, draining lymph nodes, adjacent tissues. Axillary draining lymph nodes of breast cancer patients supplied the node samples. TCRdb reanalysed the multiplex PCR reads using MiXCR and keeps one entry per CDR3 protein. The top ten clones hold around 4.5% of a sample with 180,000 or so distinct CDR3 sequences, 31% of them seen once. Sequenced material: axillary lymph node tissue. The receptors shown here come from a female donor with breast cancer. Some clones in this sample may be carry-over from other donors' samples.

This clonotype was counted at least ten times. V usage is TRBV4-1 and J usage is TRBJ2-5, with D possibly matching TRBD2 (5 bases). The CDR3 contains 15 residues. Germline V lookup: CDR1 MGHRA, CDR2 YSYEKL. The ends were cut back, 1 base at V and 3 bases at J, with 12 bases in the middle. The CDR3 sequence is CASSQGRAGEETQYF. CDR3 DNA sequence: TGCGCCAGCAGCCAAGGTAGAGCCGGGGAAGAGACCCAGTACTTC.

J is TRBJ1-4 and V is TRBV7-9; weak D call: TRBD1 (5 bases). V lost 2 bases to trimming and J lost 4 bases, with 11 bases between them. CDR1 and CDR2 from the germline V gene are SEHNR and FQNEAQ (reference sequence). The CDR3 sequence is 15 residues long. CDR3 sequence: CASSLRSGGNEKLFF. The CDR3 region has the DNA TGTGCCAGCAGCTTAAGGTCCGGGGGTAATGAAAAACTGTTTTTT.

At least ten counts were recorded for this clonotype. The chain combines TRBV6-5 with TRBJ1-2, with D tentatively TRBD1 (5 bases). CDR1 MNHEY and CDR2 SVGAGI come from the germline V gene. The CDR3 sequence is 13 residues long. V lost 2 bases to trimming and J lost 7 bases, with 11 bases between them. The CDR3 DNA sequence: TGTGCCAGCAGTTACAGGGGAAGAGGTGGCTACACCTTC. Translation gives CASSYRGRGGYTF.

This clonotype was counted ten times or more. The V and J genes are TRBV10-2 and TRBJ2-7; 10 positions agree with TRBD1. Losses at the gene ends were 9 bases for V and 4 bases for J; bases not matched to a gene: 9. Per the germline V gene, CDR1 is WSHSY and CDR2 is SAAADI. There are 14 residues in the CDR3. CDR3 sequence reads: CASSDGTGDYEQYF. CDR3 bases: TGCGCCAGTTCCGATGGGACAGGGGATTACGAGCAGTACTTC.

The chain has TRBV9 and TRBJ2-1; 9 nucleotides match TRBD1. Germline-derived CDR1 and CDR2 are SGDLS and YYNGEE. The CDR3 covers 17 residues. V was pared by 2 bases and J by 8 bases, with 14 bases of the junction left unmatched. The chain's CDR3 is CASSVPLRGQGFDEQFF. The CDR3 region has the DNA TGTGCCAGCAGCGTTCCGTTAAGGGGACAGGGCTTCGATGAGCAGTTCTTC.

Comments on this clonotype: A read error may produce the germline difference seen at one junction end. The chain joins TRBV20-1 to TRBJ1-1, with D unresolved. Germline V gene lookup returns CDR1 DFQATT and CDR2 SNEGSKA (reference sequence). This CDR3 region has 11 residues. This CDR3 is CSASQNTEASF. The CDR3 coding sequence is TGCAGTGCCAGCCAGAACACTGAAGCTTCCTTT.